Sequencing of this TCR beta chain was carried out in a study of PD-1 blockade in classical Hodgkin lymphoma (TCRdb year 2020). Turning to the overall study: Nivolumab dosing was 3 mg/kg intravenously every 2 weeks, continuing until either disease progression or unacceptable toxicity. To define a peripheral blood immune signature of response to PD-1 blockade in classical Hodgkin lymphoma, the study combined TCR beta sequencing with CyTOF. Study-wide findings and limitations: Baseline TCR diversity was reported to be lower in newly diagnosed patients than in healthy donors, and even lower in relapsed/refractory patients. CD4+ but not CD8+ TCR diversity rose significantly by C4D1 (p=0.0027 vs p=0.16), most apparent in complete responders (p=0.02). Among trial patients, those achieving complete response had baseline diversity similar to that of newly diagnosed patients, while diversity was significantly lower in partial responders and progressors. Only a single clinical trial cohort was studied, and what caused the repertoire differences, possibly disease activity or prior therapy, remained undefined. Diversity was lower in patients who began nivolumab less than 1 year after ASCT, so these patients were left out of later analyses to avoid confounding by immune reconstitution.

The time point label here, explained by the study, means: cycle 1 day 1 (C1D1), immediately before nivolumab initiation. Every trial patient had relapsed after autologous stem cell transplantation, and cohorts A, B and C differed in prior brentuximab vedotin exposure. The trial cohort included roughly 60 patients with relapsed/refractory classical Hodgkin lymphoma, and each patient had a best overall response of complete response, partial response or progressive disease. Trial patients were treated with single-agent nivolumab in the multi-cohort phase II CheckMate 205 trial. An independent review committee assessed best overall response by applying the 2007 International Working Group response criteria. PBMCs from the trial were collected at three points: immediately before nivolumab initiation (C1D1), and during therapy at cycle 2 day 1 and cycle 4 day 1. After peripheral blood was drawn into 8 mL Vacutainer Cell Preparation Tubes, PBMCs were isolated by centrifugation and then cryopreserved.

In regard to this clone: It lacks a known antigen. Base quality data are lacking; no much larger clone is found one base away.

There are 14 amino acids in the CDR3, from cysteine to phenylalanine inclusive. This entry keeps only the CDR3 DNA: 42 bases, framed from base 1. Looking up the germline V gene yields CDR1 SGHAT and CDR2 FQNNGV. Genomic DNA was isolated using the Qiagen DNeasy kit from unsorted PBMCs as well as from negatively selected CD4+ and CD8+ fractions. TCR beta CDR3 regions were amplified by immunoSEQ multiplex PCR using primers annealing to V and J segments. A synthetic immune receptor repertoire was used to minimize amplification bias, and any remaining bias was removed computationally after sequencing. The authors processed their data as follows. Repertoire diversity was quantified as the Shannon entropy index using custom Python scripts. Unsorted, CD4+ and CD8+ repertoires were examined separately, except in combined analyses, for which CD4+ and CD8+ sequences were merged in silico. A clone was considered expanded if an increase in frequency of at least 2-fold after treatment relative to C1D1 was found, and a pseudocount of 0.5 was applied to clones undetected at baseline. Singleton clones were defined as clones with 0 or 1 copy at C1D1, and non-singleton clones were defined as clones with 2 or more copies. Clones expanded in unsorted samples were labelled as CD4+, CD8+ or unknown by matching protein sequences in sorted samples from the same patient. Wilcoxon tests on paired samples were used to test diversity changes from C1D1 to C4D1. TCRdb's version of the immuneACCESS table is confined to in-frame rearrangements and falls short of the full clone set. An unresolved V gene accounts for under half of the shortfall where checked; the remainder is of unknown origin. V and J calls and clone size come straight from that table; D and trimming were deduced from the DNA. The sample includes approximately 17,000 clones, with around 85% observed a single time. Clones ranked in the top ten supply 24% of the sample.

The V and J genes are TRBV11-2 and TRBJ2-5; too little of a D gene remains to name it. Gene TRBJ2-7 matches the end of the DNA better, so the J call may be wrong. This TCR was recovered from a human donor with classical Hodgkin lymphoma. The specimen was peripheral blood mononuclear cells (PBMCs), collected at baseline. The bases are TGTGCCAGCAGCCCACGCAATCAGGAGAACGAGCAGTACTTC. It codes for CASSPRNQENEQYF.